Each of the 14 T cell receptor beta chains below was sequenced from the same sample in a study of early T cells in non-severe SARS-CoV-2 infection. In TCRdb, the 5' RACE reads were re-called with MiXCR into one record per CDR3 protein. Of approximately 90,000 distinct CDR3 sequences in the sample, about an eighth were seen once. The material was whole blood, obtained at baseline. The receptor source for this set is an adult who was a healthcare worker with PCR-confirmed SARS-CoV-2 infection or an uninfected control (not recorded which).

The chain has TRBV4-1 and TRBJ1-1; D might be TRBD1 (6 bases). This CDR3 is built from 15 residues. Germline CDR1 MGHRA, CDR2 YSYEKL. Trimming took off 1 base at V and 8 bases at J, with 17 bases between the two ends. The CDR3: CASSQVIGGHLEAFF. In nucleotides, the CDR3 is TGCGCCAGCAGCCAAGTGATAGGGGGACACCTCGAAGCTTTCTTT.

The V and J genes are TRBV28 and TRBJ2-7; D remains ambiguous. The CDR3 contains 12 residues. Germline V gene data show CDR1 as MDHEN and CDR2 as SYDVKM. The V and J ends lost 7 bases and 0 bases respectively, with 7 bases between them. CDR3 nucleotide sequence: TGTGCCAGCACCGGAAGCTCCTACGAGCAGTACTTC. Its translation: CASTGSSYEQYF.

This clonotype has only a few counts. This sequence joins TRBV12-3 or TRBV12-4 and TRBJ2-1, with 8 bases matching TRBD1. After removal of 5 bases from V and 2 bases from J, the junction contained 5 bases not matched to a gene. CDR3 length equals 15 residues. The CDR3 sequence: CASSARTGTYNEQFF. CDR3 nucleotides: TGTGCCAGCAGTGCTCGGACAGGGACCTACAATGAGCAGTTCTTC.

This clonotype was seen at least ten times. The J gene is TRBJ2-1, the V gene TRBV20-1; 10 bases map to TRBD2. This CDR3 comprises 14 residues. CDR1 is DFQATT, CDR2 SNEGSKA, per germline (reference sequence). The J segment lost 5 bases and the V segment lost 8 bases, leaving 9 bases of the junction unmatched. CDR3 loop: CSRASGRGNNEQFF. CDR3 DNA: TGCAGTAGGGCGAGCGGGAGGGGTAACAATGAGCAGTTCTTC.

This clonotype was detected a few times. The rearrangement links TRBV10-2 to TRBJ2-1, with D possibly matching TRBD2 (6 bases). The CDR3 length is 16 residues. Between the trimmed V and J ends, which lost 0 bases and 6 bases, there was a span of 15 bases. In germline, CDR1 is WSHSY, CDR2 SAAADI. DNA of the CDR3: TGCGCCAGCAGTGAGTCGACGAGCTTGGGGGGCAATGAGCAGTTCTTC. This gives the protein CASSESTSLGGNEQFF.

The rearrangement links TRBV7-8 to TRBJ1-4, with D hard to call. The CDR3 loop spans 16 amino acids. Per the germline V gene, CDR1 is SGHVS and CDR2 is FQNEAQ. V dropped 1 base and J dropped 3 bases, with 12 bases sitting between them. The CDR3 region is CASSLDPFKANEKLFF. CDR3 in DNA: TGTGCCAGCAGCTTAGACCCTTTTAAAGCTAATGAAAAACTGTTTTTT.

This clonotype was counted between two and nine times. J is TRBJ1-1 and V is TRBV11-3, with 10 bases that match TRBD1. The germline V gene has CDR1 SGHNT and CDR2 YENEEA. Germline trimming cut 3 bases from V and 5 bases from J; bases unmatched to any gene: 6. The CDR3 extends over 15 amino acids. The DNA of the CDR3 is TGTGCCAGCAGCTTCTCCGGGACAGGGGCGACTGAAGCTTTCTTT. Residues: CASSFSGTGATEAFF.

This clonotype was found a few times. The chain joins TRBV6-6 to TRBJ1-5; D unresolved. The germline V gene has CDR1 MNHNY and CDR2 SVGAGI (reference sequence). This CDR3 has 13 residues. Trimming shortened V by 4 bases and J by 1 base, and 5 bases separated the two germline ends. The DNA of the CDR3 is TGTGCCAGCAGTTGGCCCAGCAATCAGCCCCAGCATTTT. Its translation: CASSWPSNQPQHF.

This clonotype has a handful of counts. V gene TRBV25-1 combines with J gene TRBJ1-5, with D perhaps TRBD1 (5 bases). The V and J ends lost 3 bases and 7 bases respectively, with 10 bases between them. The CDR3 has 13 residues. The germline CDR1 and CDR2 sequences are MGHDK and SYGVNS. The CDR3 loop reads CASSDVGPQPQHF. The DNA of the CDR3 is TGTGCCAGCAGTGATGTGGGACCCCAGCCCCAGCATTTT.

This clonotype was detected only a few times. The V call is TRBV7-9, the J call TRBJ2-7; 7 nucleotides line up with TRBD1. Germline trimming cut 4 bases from V and 5 bases from J; bases unmatched to any gene: 8. The length of the CDR3 is 14 residues. Germline V gives CDR1 SEHNR, CDR2 FQNEAQ (reference sequence). CDR3 sequence: CASSSTTGIHEQYF. The DNA for the CDR3 is TGTGCCAGCAGCTCCACGACAGGGATCCACGAGCAGTACTTC.

In its sample, this clonotype was seen many times. The rearrangement links TRBV5-5 to TRBJ2-7, with unresolved D. V dropped 0 bases and J dropped 6 bases, with 19 bases sitting between them. The CDR3 runs 16 residues. Germline CDR1 SGHKS, CDR2 YYEKEE (reference sequence). The DNA for the CDR3 is TGTGCCAGCAGCTTGGAGCTGGGTCCCTTGTCGGGCGAGCAGTACTTC. It is translated as CASSLELGPLSGEQYF.

This clonotype was seen many times. This chain links TRBV6-2 or TRBV6-3 with TRBJ2-5, with a possible D match to TRBD1 (5 bases). The germline V gene encodes CDR1 MNHEY and CDR2 SVGEGT. CDR3 length equals 11 residues. The ends were cut back, 7 bases at V and 7 bases at J, with 10 bases in the middle. The CDR3 sequence: CASNLRGTQYF. CDR3 nucleotide sequence: TGTGCCAGCAACCTAAGGGGGACCCAGTACTTC.

This clonotype has a handful of counts. This chain uses TRBV7-6 with TRBJ2-5; unclear D gene. The CDR3 loop spans 13 amino acids. Deletions cut 3 bases from V and 1 base from J, with 6 bases between. Germline values: CDR1 SGHVS, CDR2 FNYEAQ. The CDR3 loop reads CASSFIVQETQYF. The DNA of the CDR3 is TGTGCCAGCAGCTTTATAGTCCAAGAGACCCAGTACTTC.

The chain recombines TRBV7-3 with TRBJ1-1, with unresolved D. V shed 2 bases and J shed 0 bases, with 7 bases lying between them. The CDR3 is made up of 14 amino acids. The germline V gene has CDR1 SGHTA and CDR2 FQGTGA. The DNA of the CDR3 is TGTGCCAGCAGCTTATGGGAGATGAACACTGAAGCTTTCTTT. It is translated as CASSLWEMNTEAFF.